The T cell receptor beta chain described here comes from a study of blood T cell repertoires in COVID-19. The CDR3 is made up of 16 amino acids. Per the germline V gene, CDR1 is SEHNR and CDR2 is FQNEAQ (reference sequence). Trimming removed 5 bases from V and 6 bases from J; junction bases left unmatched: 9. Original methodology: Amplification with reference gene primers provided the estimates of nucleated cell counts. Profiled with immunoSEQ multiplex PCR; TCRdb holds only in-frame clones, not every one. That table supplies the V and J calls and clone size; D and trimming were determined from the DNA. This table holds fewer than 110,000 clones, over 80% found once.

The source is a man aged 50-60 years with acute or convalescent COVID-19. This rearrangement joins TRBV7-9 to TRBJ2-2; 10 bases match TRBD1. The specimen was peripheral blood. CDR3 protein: CASSDPTGGMAGELFF. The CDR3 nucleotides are TGTGCCAGCAGCGACCCGACAGGGGGCATGGCCGGGGAGCTGTTTTTT.